The following is a TCR beta chain sequence with its context. These data originate in a study of T-cell reconstitution after alpha-beta-depleted transplantation in children. Preparation of the TCRbeta library used unique molecular identifiers. TCRdb independently ran MiXCR on the PCR reads; one entry per CDR3 protein. Of around 360,000 distinct CDR3 sequences in the sample, under 13% were seen once. Looked up from germline, CDR1 is MNHNS and CDR2 is SASEGT. There are 14 residues in the CDR3. V shed 6 bases and J 4 bases; nucleotides not matched to a gene: 6. The chain uses TRBV6-1 and TRBJ2-5; 9 bases line up with TRBD1. This TCR derives from a human donor who donated a stem cell graft to a child with acute lymphoblastic leukemia. Sequenced material: PBMCs from the stem cell graft donor, taken from the stem cell graft. The DNA for the CDR3 is TGTGCCAGCAGCACCGGACAGGGGCCAGAGACCCAGTACTTC. It codes for CASSTGQGPETQYF.